Given below is one TCR beta chain in context. There are a few counts of this clonotype. The antigen it recognizes is unknown. Base quality data are lacking; no much larger clone is found one base away. A patient counted as having stable Graves' hyperthyroidism if no progression to ophthalmopathy occurred over 18 months of follow-up. Hyperthyroidism patients were newly diagnosed, with disease duration under 2 months, and aged 18 to 65 years. The study excluded patients with uncontrolled infections, other autoimmune diseases, pregnancy or lactation. Diagnoses were established on the basis of clinical symptoms, serum thyroxine and TRAb, thyroid ultrasound, and orbital computed tomography. PBMCs were isolated from 7.5 to 10 ml of fresh peripheral blood by Ficoll-Paque density gradient centrifugation. Total RNA was extracted with Trizol reagent, and quality was checked on an Agilent 2100 Bioanalyzer. The sample is drawn from a study of T cells in Graves' hyperthyroidism and ophthalmopathy (dated 2019 in TCRdb). Turning to the overall study: Peripheral blood was collected at initial diagnosis, before any treatment. The paper reports TCR Vbeta CDR3 sequencing of approximately 130 peripheral blood samples: around 45 ophthalmopathy, around 80 hyperthyroidism and 17 progressor patients. The approximately 100 discovery patients were randomly split 7:3 into training and test sets. Prospective prediction of ophthalmopathy was tested in an independent validation cohort consisting of about 19 hyperthyroidism patients and some 15 patients who later progressed to ophthalmopathy. TCR V-J signatures able to tell the groups apart were searched for in a discovery cohort of 100 patients, of whom over 40 had Graves' ophthalmopathy and roughly 57 had stable Graves' hyperthyroidism. In six Graves' hyperthyroidism patients, the study also compared T-cell repertoires from thyroid tissue with T-cell repertoires from blood. After sampling, hyperthyroidism patients received methimazole starting at 30 mg daily, and ophthalmopathy patients received high-dose intravenous methylprednisolone. The paper's findings and limits, for the study overall: Most expanded thyroid clonotypes (frequency above 0.001) were also found in blood, which suggests that blood repertoires may mirror thyroid immune responses. During validation, the model predicted progression to ophthalmopathy a median of approximately 7 months ahead of onset, with almost 71% sensitivity and more than 72% specificity. No statistical method was used to set the sample size in advance, and investigators knew the group allocation. In cross-validation, a model built on a 13 V-J signature told ophthalmopathy apart from stable hyperthyroidism with 85% to 90% sensitivity and about 81% specificity, and in testing the same model reached 80%/75%.

The TCR beta CDR3 regions were amplified from RNA transcripts. The TCR CDR3 was subjected to a first round of RT-PCR using the HTBI primer set and the Qiagen OneStep RT-PCR kit. A second multiplex PCR round built the libraries, followed by size selection and purification. The libraries were sequenced on an Illumina HiSeq2000 using paired-end 100 bp reads. Regarding the original processing steps: SOAPnuke was used to process the raw data, with reads discarded if the reads contained adapters or uncalled bases, had a mean Phred below 15, or lacked an exact constant-primer or identifier match. COPE v1.2.5 was used to merge the high-quality paired reads, and each unique nucleotide sequence was defined as a clonotype. MiTCR v1.1 was used to align the clonotypes against IMGT TRBV, TRBD and TRBJ reference segments. Analysis was restricted to V-J combinations with a frequency above 0.0001, which covered 98% to 99.2% of repertoires. A TCS score was defined as the ratio between F50 (clonal expansion) and ExV (chaos), using BLOSUM62-based TCRdist between CDR3 peptides within each V-J. Welch's t-statistics and random forest reduced just over 500 V-J features to about 13, which were used in a naive Bayes classifier (R e1071). The public reads were reprocessed in TCRdb via fastp at Q25 and MiXCR, keeping in-frame beta chains. All rows with the same CDR3 protein become a single entry with the most common DNA and genes. These V and J calls rely on TCRdb rather than the paper's analysis. The sample records 500,000 to 600,000 distinct CDR3 sequences, roughly 17% of which are singletons. Approximately 18% of the sample is taken by the ten largest.

The CDR3 spans 16 residues, from the cysteine through the phenylalanine. Only CDR3 DNA remains: 48 bases, in frame from the first base. The germline V gene supplies CDR1 SGHRS and CDR2 YFSETQ. The V end gives up 4 bases and the J end 6 bases, leaving 5 bases in the junction not matched to a gene. Sequenced: blood. The rearranged segments are TRBV5-1 and TRBJ2-1, with 15 bases aligning to TRBD2. This TCR was sampled from a woman aged 18-29 years with Graves' hyperthyroidism. The bases read TGCGCCAGCAGCGGACTAGCGGGGGGGCCCAGCAATGAGCAGTTCTTC. It codes for CASSGLAGGPSNEQFF.